A single sample is the source of the 29 T cell receptor beta chains below, sequenced in a study of blood T cell repertoires in COVID-19. Libraries were prepared by immunoSEQ multiplex PCR; TCRdb keeps only in-frame clonotypes and omits some of them. The sample contains under 150,000 clones, about 90% of which appear only once. Source material: peripheral blood. The receptor source for this set is a woman in her 50s who had recovered from COVID-19.

The rearrangement joins TRBV2 to TRBJ1-2; TRBD1 is a possible D gene (5 bases). Trimming cost V 7 bases and J 3 bases, with 15 bases left between them. The CDR3 extends over 14 amino acids. Germline CDR1 SNHLY, CDR2 FYNNEI. CDR3 DNA sequence: TGTGCCAGCAATTCGGGGGAGTTTCACTATGGCTACACCTTC. Protein: CASNSGEFHYGYTF.

This clone was detected once. The rearrangement links TRBV12-5 to TRBJ2-5, with no clear D. The germline V gene has CDR1 LGHNT and CDR2 FRNRAP. CDR3 size: 13 residues. V was shortened by 2 bases and J by 5 bases, with 9 bases between the two germline ends. The CDR3 DNA is TGTGCTAGTGGTTTGCCGTCTTCCGAGACCCAGTACTTC. Translating it yields CASGLPSSETQYF.

The gene calls are TRBV2 and TRBJ2-1; 8 nucleotides align to TRBD2. J lost 3 bases, V lost 7 bases, and 8 bases had no gene match. CDR1 and CDR2 from the germline V gene are SNHLY and FYNNEI. This CDR3 comprises 15 residues. CDR3 sequence: CASNGGGGRYNEQFF. The CDR3 coding sequence is TGTGCCAGCAACGGCGGCGGGGGGCGCTACAATGAGCAGTTCTTC. Based on the CDR3 plus reference TRBV2 and TRBJ2-1, the full variable domain is EPEVTQTPSHQVTQMGQEVILRCVPISNHLYFYWYRQILGQKVEFLVSFYNNEISEKSEIFDDQFSVERPDGSNFTLKIRSTKLEDSAMYFCASNGGGGRYNEQFFGPGTRLTVL.

V and J are TRBV9 and TRBJ2-7, with 14 bases lining up with TRBD2. In germline, CDR1 is SGDLS, CDR2 YYNGEE. CDR3 size: 13 residues. V trimming: 4 bases; J trimming: 10 bases; junction bases outside the gene matches: 4. CDR3 sequence reads: CASSPGLAGAQYF. In nucleotides, the CDR3 is TGTGCCAGCAGCCCGGGACTAGCGGGAGCCCAGTACTTC.

The CDR3 spells CASSSLVGGGTYYGYTF. CDR3 DNA: TGCGCCAGCAGCTCATTGGTCGGGGGTGGAACTTACTATGGCTACACCTTC. The chain uses TRBV5-1 and TRBJ1-2; possible D gene TRBD1, 5 bases. V lost 3 bases and J 3 bases, leaving 21 bases between the germline ends. The germline CDR1 and CDR2 sequences are SGHRS and YFSETQ. CDR3 size: 17 residues. The full variable domain, with the rest looked up from reference TRBV5-1 and TRBJ1-2, is KAGVTQTPRYLIKTRGQQVTLSCSPISGHRSVSWYQQTPGQGLQFLFEYFSETQRNKGNFPGRFSGRQFSNSRSEMNVSTLELGDSALYLCASSSLVGGGTYYGYTFGSGTRLTVV.

The chain combines TRBV7-2 with TRBJ1-2; 7 nucleotides line up with TRBD1. CDR1 is SGHTA and CDR2 is FQGNSA in the germline V gene. V lost 3 bases, J lost 3 bases, and 7 bases stayed unmatched. The CDR3 length is 15 residues. CDR3 protein: CASSFGPGTDYGYTF. Written as DNA, the CDR3 is TGTGCCAGCAGCTTCGGCCCCGGGACAGACTATGGCTACACCTTC.

On this clone itself: Other DNA sequences in the sample encode the same CDR3. Here the CDR3 reads CASSLVPGGAYEQYF. For the CDR3, the DNA is TGTGCCAGCAGCTTAGTGCCGGGGGGCGCCTACGAGCAGTACTTC. This rearrangement joins TRBV7-2 to TRBJ2-7; possibly TRBD2 for D (7 bases). The V gene lost 1 base and the J gene lost 2 bases, with 12 bases spanning the gap. The CDR3 spans 15 residues. Germline V lookup: CDR1 SGHTA, CDR2 FQGNSA. Complete variable domain (other parts from reference TRBV7-2 and TRBJ2-7): GAGVSQSPSNKVTEKGKDVELRCDPISGHTALYWYRQSLGQGLEFLIYFQGNSAPDKSGLPSDRFSAERTGGSVSTLTIQRTQQEDSAVYLCASSLVPGGAYEQYFGPGTRLTVT.

The CDR3 nucleotides are TGTGCCAGCAGCCTCAGACTAGCGGGACTGACCGGGGAGCTGTTTTTT. It encodes CASSLRLAGLTGELFF. V is TRBV14 and J is TRBJ2-2; TRBD2 aligns across 11 bases. Per the germline V gene, CDR1 is SGHDN and CDR2 is FVKESK. The CDR3 extends over 16 amino acids. The ends lost 4 bases at V and 5 bases at J; junction bases unmatched: 6.

The chain uses TRBV10-1 and TRBJ2-5; D gene uncertain. The CDR3 sequence is 12 residues long. The germline V gene has CDR1 WNHNN and CDR2 SYGVQD (reference sequence). Trimming shortened V by 2 bases and J by 5 bases, and 6 bases separated the two germline ends. CDR3 residues: CASSEPRETQYF. The CDR3 nucleotides are TGCGCCAGCAGTGAGCCGAGGGAGACCCAGTACTTC.

This chain uses TRBV28 with TRBJ2-1, with D possibly matching TRBD1 (5 bases). The CDR3 runs 12 residues. V lost 2 bases, J lost 15 bases, and 14 bases lay in between. The germline CDR1 and CDR2 sequences are MDHEN and SYDVKM. The CDR3 sequence is CASSLLQGVRFF. The CDR3 DNA reads TGTGCCAGCAGTTTACTCCAGGGTGTTCGGTTCTTC.

The V call is TRBV5-1, the J call TRBJ1-1; perhaps TRBD1 as D (6 bases). Germline V CDR1 and CDR2: SGHRS, YFSETQ. The V gene lost 4 bases and the J gene lost 1 base, with 14 bases spanning the gap. CDR3 size: 15 residues. The CDR3 sequence: CASSRPETGNTEAFF. In nucleotides, the CDR3 is TGCGCCAGCAGCCGACCGGAGACAGGGAACACTGAAGCTTTCTTT.

The chain recombines TRBV12-5 with TRBJ2-5, with D maybe TRBD2 (5 bases). V lost 2 bases and J 2 bases, leaving 18 bases between the germline ends. This CDR3 is 17 amino acids long. Germline CDR1 reads LGHNT; CDR2 reads FRNRAP. The CDR3 coding sequence is TGTGCTAGTGGTTTGTCAAAGGGCTCGGGAATACAAGAGACCCAGTACTTC. Its protein product is CASGLSKGSGIQETQYF. The full variable domain, in which reference TRBV12-5 and TRBJ2-5 provide the parts outside the CDR3, is DARVTQTPRHKVTEMGQEVTMRCQPILGHNTVFWYRQTMMQGLELLAYFRNRAPLDDSGMPKDRFSAEMPDATLATLKIQPSEPRDSAVYFCASGLSKGSGIQETQYFGPGTRLLVL.

The genes are TRBV3-1 (or the pseudogene TRBV3-2) and TRBJ2-7, with a possible D match to TRBD1 (6 bases). Germline V gene sequence: CDR1 LGHDT, CDR2 YNNKEL (reference sequence). The V and J ends lost 2 bases and 7 bases respectively, with 15 bases between them. The CDR3 covers 14 residues. CDR3 nucleotide sequence: TGTGCCAGCAGCCAAATGGGGGCTTCGTGGGAGCAGTACTTC. Protein: CASSQMGASWEQYF.

The rearrangement uses TRBV4-2 and TRBJ2-7; D remains ambiguous. CDR1 and CDR2 (germline): LGHNA, YNFKEQ. This CDR3 region has 15 residues. Trimming removed 1 base at V and 4 bases at J, with 14 bases between. CDR3 in DNA: TGTGCCAGCAGCCAAGCAGCGCCTCCTGAGTACGAGCAGTACTTC. Its translation: CASSQAAPPEYEQYF.

This chain uses TRBV30 with TRBJ1-4; unclear D gene. Germline V gene sequence: CDR1 GTSNPN, CDR2 SVGIG (reference sequence). The length of the CDR3 is 14 residues. The V gene lost 4 bases and the J gene lost 5 bases, with 14 bases spanning the gap. The CDR3 nucleotides are TGTGCCTGGAAGCCGGACTTAAGGAATGAAAAACTGTTTTTT. The encoded protein is CAWKPDLRNEKLFF.

The chain combines TRBV5-6 with TRBJ1-4; 8 nucleotides match TRBD1. Germline V lookup: CDR1 SGHDT, CDR2 YYEEEE. V gave up 4 bases and J gave up 8 bases; unmatched junction bases: 10. The CDR3 is 15 residues long. CDR3 DNA: TGTGCCAGCAGCAGCGGACAGGGCCGGGGGGAAAAACTGTTTTTT. It specifies CASSSGQGRGEKLFF.

The V call is TRBV2, the J call TRBJ2-1; D is possibly TRBD1 (7 bases). The CDR3 sequence is 14 residues long. From germline, CDR1 is SNHLY and CDR2 FYNNEI. Between the trimmed V and J ends, which lost 9 bases and 5 bases, there was a span of 17 bases. CDR3 DNA sequence: TGTGCCAGTACGCTCAGGGGGGAACACAATGAGCAGTTCTTC. This gives the protein CASTLRGEHNEQFF.

The sample holds one count of this clone. This chain uses TRBV7-9 with TRBJ1-2; D is ambiguous. The germline CDR1 and CDR2 sequences are SEHNR and FQNEAQ (reference sequence). The V and J ends lost 1 base and 6 bases respectively, with 12 bases between them. There are 14 residues in the CDR3. In nucleotides, the CDR3 is TGTGCCAGCAGCTTAGAGGTTAGAGGTCATGGCTACACCTTC. Protein sequence: CASSLEVRGHGYTF.

In DNA form, the CDR3 reads TGTGCCAGCAGCCAGGGACAGGGTTTGAAGAAAAGGCAGTTCTTC. Residues: CASSQGQGLKKRQFF. The chain links TRBV7-9 to TRBJ2-1, with TRBD1 identical over 9 bases. Germline V gene lookup returns CDR1 SEHNR and CDR2 FQNEAQ (reference sequence). This CDR3 comprises 15 residues. V shed 5 bases and J 12 bases; nucleotides not matched to a gene: 14.

V usage is TRBV3-1 (or the pseudogene TRBV3-2) and J usage is TRBJ1-6, with TRBD1 as a possible D gene (5 bases). CDR1 and CDR2 from the germline V gene are LGHDT and YNNKEL (reference sequence). V was pared by 0 bases and J by 9 bases, with 9 bases between. The CDR3 totals 14 residues. The CDR3, as DNA: TGTGCCAGCAGCCAAGAGGGAGGGGTTTCACCCCTCCACTTT. This codes for CASSQEGGVSPLHF.

This sequence joins TRBV27 and TRBJ2-7; 7 bases align to TRBD2. The CDR3 length is 15 residues. The junction had 4 bases not matched to a gene; V was cut back by 2 bases and J by 0 bases. Germline V gives CDR1 MNHEY, CDR2 SMNVEV (reference sequence). The CDR3 nucleotides read TGTGCCAGCAGTTTAATAGGCGGGAGCTCCTACGAGCAGTACTTC. Its translation: CASSLIGGSSYEQYF.

The V gene is TRBV15, the J gene TRBJ2-1, with D possibly TRBD2 on 6 matching bases. V lost 0 bases to trimming and J lost 9 bases, with 9 bases between them. Germline CDR1 reads LNHNV; CDR2 reads YYDKDF (reference sequence). The CDR3 extends over 13 amino acids. The CDR3 is CATSRDPGSEQFF. The CDR3, as DNA: TGTGCCACCAGCAGAGATCCCGGGAGTGAGCAGTTCTTC.

The chain employs TRBV7-9 and TRBJ1-5, with a tentative D call TRBD1 (6 bases). V lost 2 bases to trimming and J lost 4 bases, with 6 bases between them. Germline CDR1 SEHNR, CDR2 FQNEAQ (reference sequence). CDR3 length: 13 residues. The CDR3 sequence is CASSLTGNQPQHF. CDR3 DNA sequence: TGTGCCAGCAGCTTAACAGGGAATCAGCCCCAGCATTTT.

This sequence joins TRBV10-1 and TRBJ1-3; 9 positions agree with TRBD1. V lost 9 bases to trimming and J lost 0 bases; unmatched junction nucleotides: 9. CDR3 length equals 16 residues. The V gene's germline CDR1 is WNHNN and CDR2 SYGVQD (reference sequence). CDR3 protein: CARSQGAKGSGNTIYF. Written as DNA, the CDR3 is TGCGCCAGGTCACAGGGGGCGAAGGGCTCTGGAAACACCATATATTTT.

This clone was detected only a few times. The chain uses TRBV7-2 and TRBJ1-4, with TRBD1 matching 9 bases. The CDR3 is made up of 15 amino acids. V dropped 5 bases and J dropped 5; count of bases not matched to a gene: 6. Germline CDR1 and CDR2: SGHTA and FQGNSA. CDR3 loop: CASSIRTGENEKLFF. The CDR3 region has the DNA TGTGCCAGCAGCATTCGGACAGGGGAAAATGAAAAACTGTTTTTT.

The gene calls are TRBV12-2 and TRBJ2-1; TRBD1, the table's D call, was not compared with the DNA. TRBV12-2 is a documented pseudogene. CDR3 length: 16 residues. CDR3 DNA sequence: TGTGCAAGTCGCTTAAGTACGGGACAGCCATACAATGAGCAGTTCTTC. Translating it yields CASRLSTGQPYNEQFF.

The genes are TRBV30 and TRBJ2-7; tentative D call: TRBD2 (6 bases). Germline lookup yields CDR1 GTSNPN and CDR2 SVGIG (reference sequence). V was cut by 7 bases and J by 7 bases, with 23 bases left in between. The CDR3 runs 14 residues. The CDR3 nucleotides read TGTGCCTACACGGGACTCCGGTCATCATCAGAGCAGTACTTC. Translating gives CAYTGLRSSSEQYF.

The chain recombines TRBV7-2 with TRBJ2-3; 8 bases fit TRBD2. Germline V CDR1 and CDR2: SGHTA, FQGNSA. The V gene end was trimmed by 3 bases and the J gene end by 2 bases; junction bases not matched to a gene: 4. This CDR3 contains 15 residues. CDR3 bases: TGTGCCAGCAGCTTGGCGGGAGGTCCCACAGATACGCAGTATTTT. As protein: CASSLAGGPTDTQYF.

V and J are TRBV7-6 and TRBJ2-6; 10 bases fit TRBD2. The ends lost 4 bases at V and 4 bases at J; junction bases unmatched: 7. CDR1 is SGHVS, CDR2 FNYEAQ, per germline. The CDR3 runs to 17 residues. The DNA of the CDR3 is TGTGCCAGCAGCTCGACGGGACTAGCGACGGGGGCCAACGTCCTGACTTTC. Protein product: CASSSTGLATGANVLTF.